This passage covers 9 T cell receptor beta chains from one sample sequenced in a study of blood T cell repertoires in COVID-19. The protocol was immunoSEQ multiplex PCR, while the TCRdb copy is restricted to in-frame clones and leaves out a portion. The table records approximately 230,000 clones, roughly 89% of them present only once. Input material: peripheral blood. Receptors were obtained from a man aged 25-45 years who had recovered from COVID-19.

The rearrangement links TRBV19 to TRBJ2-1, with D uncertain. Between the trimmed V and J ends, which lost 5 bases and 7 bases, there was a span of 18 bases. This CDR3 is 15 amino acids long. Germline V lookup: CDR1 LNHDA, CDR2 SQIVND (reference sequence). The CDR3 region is CASSFLLSRGNEQFF. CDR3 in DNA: TGTGCCAGTAGTTTCCTTTTGAGCCGAGGTAATGAGCAGTTCTTC. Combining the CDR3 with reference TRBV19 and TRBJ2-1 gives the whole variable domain DGGITQSPKYLFRKEGQNVTLSCEQNLNHDAMYWYRQDPGQGLRLIYYSQIVNDFQKGDIAEGYSVSREKKESFPLTVTSAQKNPTAFYLCASSFLLSRGNEQFFGPGTRLTVL.

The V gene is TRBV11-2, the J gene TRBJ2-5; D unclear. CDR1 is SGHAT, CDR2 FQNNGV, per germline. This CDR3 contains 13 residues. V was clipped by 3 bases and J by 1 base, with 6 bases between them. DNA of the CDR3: TGTGCCAGCAGCTTGAACAGCCAAGAGACCCAGTACTTC. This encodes CASSLNSQETQYF.

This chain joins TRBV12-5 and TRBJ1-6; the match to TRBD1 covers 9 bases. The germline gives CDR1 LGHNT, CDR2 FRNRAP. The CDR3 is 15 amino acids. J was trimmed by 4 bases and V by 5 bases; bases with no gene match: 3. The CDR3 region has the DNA TGTGCTAGTGGTCAGGGACAGGGATATAATTCACCCCTCCACTTT. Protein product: CASGQGQGYNSPLHF.

DNA for the CDR3: TGTGCCAGCAGCAGGGTTAAAGCTTTCTTT. Its translation: CASSRVKAFF. The rearrangement joins TRBV12-3 or TRBV12-4 to TRBJ1-1; weak D call: TRBD1 (5 bases). Between the trimmed V and J ends, which lost 6 bases and 9 bases, there was a span of 8 bases. The CDR3 covers 10 residues.

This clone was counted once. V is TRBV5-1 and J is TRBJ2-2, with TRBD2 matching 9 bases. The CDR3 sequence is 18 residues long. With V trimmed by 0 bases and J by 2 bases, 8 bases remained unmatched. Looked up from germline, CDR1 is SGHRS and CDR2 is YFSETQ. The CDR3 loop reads CASSLEGSGGTNTGELFF. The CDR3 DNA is TGCGCCAGCAGCTTGGAGGGAAGCGGGGGGACTAACACCGGGGAGCTGTTTTTT.

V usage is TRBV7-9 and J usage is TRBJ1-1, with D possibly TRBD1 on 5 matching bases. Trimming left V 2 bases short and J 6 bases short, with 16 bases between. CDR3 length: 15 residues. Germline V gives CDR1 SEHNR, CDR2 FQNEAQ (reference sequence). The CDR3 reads CASSLSTGGVAEAFF. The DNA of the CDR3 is TGTGCCAGCAGCTTAAGTACAGGCGGGGTTGCTGAAGCTTTCTTT.

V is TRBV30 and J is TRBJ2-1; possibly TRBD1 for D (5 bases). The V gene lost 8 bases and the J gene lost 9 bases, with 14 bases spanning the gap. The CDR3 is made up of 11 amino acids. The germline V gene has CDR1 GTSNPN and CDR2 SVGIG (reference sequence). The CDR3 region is CAGVQAGEQFF. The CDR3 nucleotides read TGTGCCGGGGTACAGGCTGGTGAGCAGTTCTTC.

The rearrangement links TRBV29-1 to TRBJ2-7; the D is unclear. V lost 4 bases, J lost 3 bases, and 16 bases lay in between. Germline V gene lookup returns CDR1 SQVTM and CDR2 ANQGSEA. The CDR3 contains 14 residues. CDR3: CSVVNLAGSYEQYF. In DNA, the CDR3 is TGCAGCGTTGTAAATCTGGCAGGAAGCTACGAGCAGTACTTC.

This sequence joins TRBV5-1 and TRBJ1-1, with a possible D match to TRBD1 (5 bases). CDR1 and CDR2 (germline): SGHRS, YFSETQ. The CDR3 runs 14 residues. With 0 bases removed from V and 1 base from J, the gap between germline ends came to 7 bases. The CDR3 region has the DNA TGCGCCAGCAGCTTGGAGGGGCGGAACACTGAAGCTTTCTTT. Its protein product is CASSLEGRNTEAFF.